The 20 T cell receptor beta chains below all came from one sample that was sequenced in a study of vaccination and CD4 T cells after COVID-19. Scientists ran DNA taken from cultured CD4+ T cells through the Oncomine TCR Beta short-read assay for sequencing. TCRdb re-analysed the PCR reads in MiXCR, keeping a single row per CDR3 protein. Found here are approximately 18,000 distinct CDR3 sequences, around 48% of them singletons; the top ten hold 4%. What these receptors recognize is not known. The sample's treatment: roughly 10-day PBMC culture with coronavirus spike peptide pools or control peptides (ViraFEST assay). Specimen: CD4+ T cells from blood, cultured in vitro. The source of these receptors is a human donor who had recovered from COVID-19.

In this sample, this clonotype turned up once. V gene TRBV5-4 combines with J gene TRBJ1-1; D gene ambiguous. This CDR3 has 14 amino acids. Deletions cut 4 bases from V and 1 base from J, with 11 bases between. Germline V lookup: CDR1 SGHNT, CDR2 YYREEE (reference sequence). The CDR3 DNA reads TGTGCCAGCAGCCCCACCCTTGGGAACACTGAAGCTTTCTTT. As protein: CASSPTLGNTEAFF.

The chain couples TRBV14 to TRBJ2-2; D is ambiguous. Trimming cost V 4 bases and J 8 bases, with 11 bases left between them. This CDR3 has 13 residues. Germline V gene sequence: CDR1 SGHDN, CDR2 FVKESK. The CDR3 DNA sequence: TGTGCCAGCAGCCTCCAGCGCGCTGGGGAGCTGTTTTTT. Translating it yields CASSLQRAGELFF.

The chain uses TRBV20-1 and TRBJ2-3; a weak D match, TRBD1 (6 bases). CDR3 length: 16 amino acids. V was trimmed by 3 bases and J by 0 bases, leaving 16 bases between them. Germline CDR1 reads DFQATT; CDR2 reads SNEGSKA (reference sequence). CDR3 protein: CSARTHRESSTDTQYF. For the CDR3, the DNA is TGCAGTGCTAGGACCCACAGGGAATCTAGCACAGATACGCAGTATTTT.

J is TRBJ2-7 and V is TRBV27; TRBD1 matches at 7 bases. In germline, CDR1 is MNHEY, CDR2 SMNVEV (reference sequence). V dropped 6 bases and J dropped 0; count of bases not matched to a gene: 11. This CDR3 spans 16 amino acids. Here the CDR3 DNA reads TGTGCCAGCAGCTTGACGGGACAGTGGAGCTCCTACGAGCAGTACTTC. Its translation is CASSLTGQWSSYEQYF.

The chain has TRBV12-5 and TRBJ2-7; D assignment may be TRBD1 or TRBD2 (6 bases each). The V gene's germline CDR1 is LGHNT and CDR2 FRNRAP. V lost 5 bases and J 11 bases, leaving 13 bases between the germline ends. The CDR3 extends over 11 amino acids. The CDR3 spells CASGKGGQKYF. CDR3 DNA: TGTGCTAGTGGTAAGGGGGGTCAGAAGTACTTC.

This clonotype was picked up a small number of times. This chain uses TRBV11-1 with TRBJ2-1; 8 bases align to TRBD2. CDR3 length equals 16 residues. The trim removed 5 bases at V and 4 bases at J, leaving 10 bases unmatched. Germline assignment: CDR1 SGHAT and CDR2 FQDESV (reference sequence). This CDR3 reads CASSIPGTRKYNEQFF. In nucleotides, the CDR3 is TGTGCCAGCAGCATACCGGGGACTAGAAAATACAATGAGCAGTTCTTC.

The chain has TRBV6-2 or TRBV6-3 and TRBJ1-1; D not resolved. CDR3 size: 15 residues. CDR1 and CDR2 (germline): MNHEY, SVGEGT. Trimming took 5 bases from V and 0 from J, leaving 13 bases between them. This chain's CDR3 is CASSKATVLNTEAFF. The CDR3 nucleotides are TGTGCCAGCAGTAAGGCGACCGTGTTGAACACTGAAGCTTTCTTT.

V is TRBV20-1 and J is TRBJ2-5, with D perhaps TRBD2 (5 bases). This CDR3 region has 14 residues. In germline, CDR1 is DFQATT, CDR2 SNEGSKA (reference sequence). Deletions cut 5 bases from V and 2 bases from J, with 15 bases between. The CDR3 is CSADGLSEQETQYF. CDR3 in DNA: TGCAGTGCTGACGGCCTTAGCGAACAAGAGACCCAGTACTTC.

This clonotype was seen only a few times. The V call is TRBV10-3, the J call TRBJ1-5; D is unclear. V was shortened by 0 bases and J by 7 bases, with 10 bases between the two germline ends. The CDR3 runs 14 residues. Germline V gene sequence: CDR1 ENHRY, CDR2 SYGVKD. The CDR3 sequence is CAISESWVAQPQHF. CDR3 DNA: TGTGCCATCAGTGAGTCCTGGGTGGCACAGCCCCAGCATTTT.

The rearrangement links TRBV14 to TRBJ1-1; D unclear. The germline V gene encodes CDR1 SGHDN and CDR2 FVKESK. The ends were cut back, 1 base at V and 5 bases at J, with 8 bases in the middle. The CDR3 consists of 13 residues. The CDR3 DNA sequence: TGTGCCAGCAGCCAAGTCCGGTTGACTGAAGCTTTCTTT. Residues: CASSQVRLTEAFF.

This clonotype was counted a few times. The CDR3 region has the DNA TGTGCCAGCAGCGGGGGGACAGGGGTTAATTCACCCCTCCACTTT. Encoded protein: CASSGGTGVNSPLHF. V is TRBV11-3 and J is TRBJ1-6, with 10 bases matching TRBD1. The germline V gene has CDR1 SGHNT and CDR2 YENEEA. J gave up 6 bases and V 5 bases, and 4 bases lay outside the gene matches. This CDR3 comprises 15 residues.

The chain carries TRBV4-1 and TRBJ2-7, with TRBD1 as a possible D gene (5 bases). CDR1 MGHRA and CDR2 YSYEKL come from the germline V gene. The CDR3 loop spans 14 amino acids. The V and J ends lost 1 base and 1 base respectively, with 8 bases between them. CDR3 protein: CASSQVTESYEQYF. CDR3 nucleotides: TGCGCCAGCAGCCAAGTGACAGAATCCTACGAGCAGTACTTC.

This rearrangement joins TRBV2 to TRBJ2-2; perhaps D is TRBD1 or TRBD2 (5 bases each). V lost 4 bases to trimming and J lost 4 bases, with 10 bases between them. The germline gives CDR1 SNHLY, CDR2 FYNNEI. The CDR3 contains 14 residues. CDR3 nucleotides: TGTGCCAGCAGTGGGGCTGGGGGCACCGGGGAGCTGTTTTTT. The encoded protein is CASSGAGGTGELFF.

The CDR3 DNA reads as TGTGCCAGCAGTCGGGGTCGGAACACTGAAGCTTTCTTT. Translated: CASSRGRNTEAFF. The genes are TRBV12-3 or TRBV12-4 and TRBJ1-1; the D is unclear. The V gene lost 5 bases and the J gene lost 1 base, with 8 bases spanning the gap. The length of the CDR3 is 13 residues.

This clonotype was seen a few times. The genes are TRBV5-1 and TRBJ1-1, with 7 positions matching TRBD1. The CDR3 is made up of 14 amino acids. CDR1 is SGHRS, CDR2 YFSETQ, per germline. V was clipped by 4 bases and J by 3 bases; unmatched bases: 6. CDR3 coding DNA: TGCGCCAGCAGCCCAATCCAGGGGGACACTGAAGCTTTCTTT. Amino acid sequence: CASSPIQGDTEAFF.

This clonotype has only one observation. This sequence joins TRBV19 and TRBJ1-1; a possible D gene is TRBD1 (6 bases). V shed 6 bases and J shed 4 bases, with 12 bases lying between them. The CDR3 is 13 amino acids. Germline V gives CDR1 LNHDA, CDR2 SQIVND (reference sequence). The CDR3 nucleotides read TGTGCCAGTAGCACAAAGGGGGGCACTGAAGCTTTCTTT. Its protein is CASSTKGGTEAFF.

The chain joins TRBV29-1 to TRBJ2-7; 7 bases match TRBD2. The V segment lost 6 bases and the J segment 4 bases; nucleotides outside the gene matches: 9. In germline, CDR1 is SQVTM, CDR2 ANQGSEA. The CDR3 has 13 amino acids. The CDR3 loop is CSVRATAGYEQYF. CDR3 DNA: TGCAGCGTCAGGGCCACAGCGGGATACGAGCAGTACTTC.

This chain joins TRBV20-1 and TRBJ2-1; D possibly corresponds to TRBD2 (6 bases). CDR3 length equals 12 residues. The germline CDR1 and CDR2 sequences are DFQATT and SNEGSKA (reference sequence). The CDR3 DNA is TGCAGCCGACTAGGTTCCTACAATGAGCAGTTCTTC. It codes for CSRLGSYNEQFF.

The CDR3 spells CASSSRLSGEQFF. The CDR3 DNA is TGTGCCAGCAGTTCGCGCCTTAGCGGTGAGCAGTTCTTC. The chain uses TRBV6-2 or TRBV6-3 and TRBJ2-1, with a tentative D call TRBD2 (6 bases). CDR1 and CDR2 from the germline V gene are MNHEY and SVGEGT. This CDR3 spans 13 amino acids. V lost 4 bases and J lost 9, with 13 bases in between.

This chain links TRBV28 with TRBJ2-1; 16 bases fit TRBD2. There are 20 residues in the CDR3. The V gene end was trimmed by 3 bases and the J gene end by 8 bases; junction bases not matched to a gene: 16. Germline CDR1 and CDR2: MDHEN and SYDVKM. The CDR3 coding sequence is TGTGCCAGCAGTTTCCCGGGGACTAGCGGGAGGGCCATGGGGAGGGATGAGCAGTTCTTC. It specifies CASSFPGTSGRAMGRDEQFF. The full variable domain, with the rest looked up from reference TRBV28 and TRBJ2-1, is DVKVTQSSRYLVKRTGEKVFLECVQDMDHENMFWYRQDPGLGLRLIYFSYDVKMKEKGDIPEGYSVSREKKERFSLILESASTNQTSMYLCASSFPGTSGRAMGRDEQFFGPGTRLTVL.